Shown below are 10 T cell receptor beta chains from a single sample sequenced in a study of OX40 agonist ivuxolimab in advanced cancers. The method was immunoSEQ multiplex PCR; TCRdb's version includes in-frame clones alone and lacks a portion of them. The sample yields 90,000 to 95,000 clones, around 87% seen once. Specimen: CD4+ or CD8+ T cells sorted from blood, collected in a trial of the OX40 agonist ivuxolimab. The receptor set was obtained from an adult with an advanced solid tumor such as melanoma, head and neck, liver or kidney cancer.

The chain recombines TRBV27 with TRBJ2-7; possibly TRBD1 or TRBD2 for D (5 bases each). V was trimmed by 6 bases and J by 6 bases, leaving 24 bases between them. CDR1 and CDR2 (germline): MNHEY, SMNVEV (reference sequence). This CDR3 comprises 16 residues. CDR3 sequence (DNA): TGTGCCAGCAGAATCGAAGACGGGACCGCGCTTAGCGAGCAGTACTTC. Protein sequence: CASRIEDGTALSEQYF.

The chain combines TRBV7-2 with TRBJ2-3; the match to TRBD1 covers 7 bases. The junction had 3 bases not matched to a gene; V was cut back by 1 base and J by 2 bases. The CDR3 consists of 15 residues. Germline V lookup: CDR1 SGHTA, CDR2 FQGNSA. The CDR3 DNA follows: TGTGCCAGCAGCTTAGGACAGGGCAACACAGATACGCAGTATTTT. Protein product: CASSLGQGNTDTQYF. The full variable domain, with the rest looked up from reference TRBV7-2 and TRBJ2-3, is GAGVSQSPSNKVTEKGKDVELRCDPISGHTALYWYRQSLGQGLEFLIYFQGNSAPDKSGLPSDRFSAERTGGSVSTLTIQRTQQEDSAVYLCASSLGQGNTDTQYFGPGTRLTVL.

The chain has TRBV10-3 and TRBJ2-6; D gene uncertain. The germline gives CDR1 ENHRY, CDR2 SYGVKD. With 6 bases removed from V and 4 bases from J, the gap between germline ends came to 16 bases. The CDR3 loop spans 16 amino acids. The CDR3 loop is CAISLDGSAGANVLTF. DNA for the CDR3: TGTGCCATCAGCCTGGACGGCAGCGCCGGGGCCAACGTCCTGACTTTC.

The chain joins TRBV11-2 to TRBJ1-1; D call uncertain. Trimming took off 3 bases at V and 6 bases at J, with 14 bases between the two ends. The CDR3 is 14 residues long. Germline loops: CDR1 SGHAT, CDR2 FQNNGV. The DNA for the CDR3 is TGTGCCAGCAGCTTCACGGCAGTGCCTGCTGAAGCTTTCTTT. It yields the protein CASSFTAVPAEAFF.

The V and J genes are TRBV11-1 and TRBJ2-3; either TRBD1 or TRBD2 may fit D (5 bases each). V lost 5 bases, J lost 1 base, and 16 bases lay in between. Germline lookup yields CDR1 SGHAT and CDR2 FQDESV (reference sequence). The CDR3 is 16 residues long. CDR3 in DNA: TGTGCCAGCAGCGGGGTGAGGGGCCCGGGCACAGATACGCAGTATTTT. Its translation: CASSGVRGPGTDTQYF. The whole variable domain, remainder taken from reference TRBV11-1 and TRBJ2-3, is EAEVAQSPRYKITEKSQAVAFWCDPISGHATLYWYRQILGQGPELLVQFQDESVVDDSQLPKDRFSAERLKGVDSTLKIQPAELGDSAMYLCASSGVRGPGTDTQYFGPGTRLTVL.

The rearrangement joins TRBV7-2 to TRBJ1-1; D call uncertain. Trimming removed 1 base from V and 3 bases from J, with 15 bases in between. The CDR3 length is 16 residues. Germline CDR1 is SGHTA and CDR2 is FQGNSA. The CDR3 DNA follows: TGTGCCAGCAGCTTAGATATGTTGGTTGGTGACACTGAAGCTTTCTTT. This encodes CASSLDMLVGDTEAFF.

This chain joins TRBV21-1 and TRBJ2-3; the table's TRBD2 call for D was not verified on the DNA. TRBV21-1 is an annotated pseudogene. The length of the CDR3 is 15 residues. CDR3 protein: CASSKVGGGVDTQYF. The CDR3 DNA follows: TGTGCCAGCAGCAAAGTAGGGGGAGGGGTGGATACGCAGTATTTT.

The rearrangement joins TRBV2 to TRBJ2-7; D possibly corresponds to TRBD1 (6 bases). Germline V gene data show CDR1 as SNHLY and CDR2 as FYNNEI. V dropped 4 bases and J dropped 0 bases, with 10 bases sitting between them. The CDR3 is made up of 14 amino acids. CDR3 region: CASSVQGTSYEQYF. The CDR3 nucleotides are TGTGCCAGCAGTGTACAGGGAACCTCCTACGAGCAGTACTTC.

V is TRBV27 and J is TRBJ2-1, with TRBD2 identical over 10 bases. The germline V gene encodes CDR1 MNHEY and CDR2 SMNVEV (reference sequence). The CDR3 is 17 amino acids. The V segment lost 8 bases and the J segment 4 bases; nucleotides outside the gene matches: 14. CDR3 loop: CASGPLAGASGYNEQFF. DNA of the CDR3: TGTGCCAGCGGACCCCTAGCGGGAGCAAGTGGGTACAATGAGCAGTTCTTC.

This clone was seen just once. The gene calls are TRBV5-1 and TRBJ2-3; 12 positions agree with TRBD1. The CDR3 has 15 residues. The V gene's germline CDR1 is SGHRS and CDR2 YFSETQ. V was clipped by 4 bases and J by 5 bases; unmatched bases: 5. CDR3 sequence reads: CASSVGTGGKDTQYF. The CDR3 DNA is TGCGCCAGCAGCGTCGGGACAGGGGGCAAAGATACGCAGTATTTT.